This TCR beta chain appears in the sequencing data of a study of cytomegalovirus exposure and HLA in healthy donors (TCRdb year 2017). As for the study more broadly: An earlier analysis of under 600 of the donors reported 276 Gb of sequence data and 100 million to 130 million unique TCR beta sequences from about 179 million T cells. A later analysis re-analyzed previously published TCR beta repertoires from several hundred donors and added high-resolution HLA genotyping to study TCR occurrence patterns. The study was designed to test whether signatures of past pathogen exposure could be identified by cataloging public T cell receptors. An early release covering 550 to 700 HLA-typed donors comprised 250 to 350 gigabases of sequencing data and 85 million or so unique TCR sequences. A later genetic analysis took genome-wide SNP genotypes for about 65% of the roughly 670 donors and used that subset as a discovery cohort. Among about 400 genotyped donors of the cohort, an average of approximately 240,000 unique TCR beta nucleotide sequences was sequenced per donor, of which 15% to 20% were non-productive. Class I and class II HLA loci were covered by the typing at four-digit resolution. An earlier analysis of 450 to 750 of the donors used high-throughput TCR beta sequencing to judge whether each TCR beta V gene segment behaved as functional or pseudogenic. The number of donors typed differed by locus, with about 629-630 for A, B, C, DRB1 and DQB1, 522 for DQA1, approximately 580 for DPA1, and around 450 for DPB1. Every repertoire in the discovery cohort had been generated on one and the same sequencing platform. Among the roughly 390 genotyped donors, under 90% belonged to the genetic ancestry cluster associated with self-reported Caucasian donors. The T cell repertoires of some 700 subjects were profiled by immunosequencing and related to cytomegalovirus serostatus. In the later analysis, no new phenotypic data were used to find candidate immune exposures; instead, reliance was placed on TCR beta sequences and their occurrence across donors. Alongside the repertoire data, information on donor age, sex, ethnicity and CMV serostatus was compiled. About 5 DR-DQ haplotypes were handled as single units for association and clustering, since linkage in the cohort was strong. High-throughput TCR immunosequencing, statistical association of individual TCRs with disease status, and machine learning were combined to predict cytomegalovirus infection status. Besides the first cohort of 666 subjects, a separate validation cohort made up of roughly 120 different subjects was used. Broad study findings and their caveats: A further reported finding was that TCR beta sequences accurately predicted the HLA-A and HLA-B alleles for most subjects in the first cohort. Because counts were too low, about 17 rarely observed V segments, including chromosome 9 orphons, were excluded from the earlier analysis of some 540 of the donors. Specific HLA alleles were associated with roughly 16,000 TCR beta sequences at a false discovery rate of 0.05 in a later analysis. The classifier was reported to diagnose cytomegalovirus status with high specificity and sensitivity in both the original and validation cohorts. Sequencing depth was assumed to be roughly uniform across donors in the presence/absence analyses, though that assumption may not hold. According to a later genetic analysis, donors in an Asian-associated ancestry cluster had fewer N-insertions in productive TCRs than the roughly 670-donor mean. The only immune exposure information available for the cohort was CMV serostatus. In a later analysis, most CMV-associated TCR beta chains were found to appear HLA-restricted, with HLA associations seemingly driven largely by CMV exposure. While some public TCRs were present in many individuals, most TCR sequences turned up only very rarely across donors. Broadly in line with IMGT annotations, most TCR beta V segments showed up in productive rearrangements about 90% or about 30% of the time in an earlier analysis of under 700 of the donors. When HLA alleles, especially DR and DQ, strongly co-occurred, TCR associations were difficult to assign to individual alleles. Correlated functional status among segregating V segments might reflect linkage disequilibrium, but an unknown experimental factor could not be ruled out. A cluster of highly shared sequence variants was judged likely to represent a technical artifact of the sequencing pipeline. Some IMGT-functional V segments, including TRBV6-2 and TRBV6-3, could not be told apart with the 87-base-pair reads, so those segments were excluded. Only TCR beta chains were sequenced in this cohort, and the absence of alpha or paired-chain data limited detectable features. In a later genetic analysis, a missense DCLRE1C variant was associated with V-gene and J-gene trimming of TCR beta chains, and the association was replicated in an independent cohort. A later analysis found that HLA-associated TCR beta chains were more clonally expanded and had lower generation probabilities than equally common non-associated chains. In vitro tests confirmed that a few of the cytomegalovirus-associated TCR beta chains recognize cytomegalovirus antigens. Several of the top co-occurrence clusters appeared to be linked to parvovirus B19, influenza, CMV and Epstein-Barr virus, according to a later analysis. Because some donors lacked HLA typing at each locus, the association tests relied only on the typed subset. It was suggested by the authors that the approach could potentially be generalized to other disease states and immunological phenotypes. A later analysis found that TCR association rates varied across HLA loci, with DRB1 alleles showing the most associated TCRs and HLA-C alleles the fewest. The study gave a list of 150 to 200 TCR beta chains associated with cytomegalovirus.

Libraries were constructed by the immunoSEQ multiplex PCR assay. The multiplex PCR relied on a mix of 60 forward primers for TCR Vbeta segments and 13 reverse primers for TCR Jbeta segments. Amplification of the CDR3 region of rearranged TCR beta genes was performed with a multiplex PCR assay on genomic DNA. The amplified TCR beta libraries were sequenced on the Illumina HiSeq System as 87-base-pair reads. Regarding the original processing steps: In a later analysis, roughly 80 million unique TCR beta chains were counted across the 500 to 850 repertoires, and approximately 11 million of these chains were shared by at least two donors. A nearest-neighbor algorithm error-corrected the raw reads and collapsed the reads into unique sequences, merging closely related sequences to remove PCR and sequencing errors. To assign V, D and J gene segments, CDR3 sequences were aligned to IMGT reference sequences. For a sequence to be retained, at least a six-nucleotide match to both a V gene segment and a J gene segment was required. Rearrangements were called productive when the CDR3 lacked stop codons and stayed in frame with V and J; all others were non-productive. CDR3 was defined according to IMGT convention as the region running from the second conserved V-encoded cysteine to the conserved J-encoded phenylalanine. In an earlier analysis of around 640 of the donors, sequences lacking an unambiguous match to a single V gene segment were excluded. An earlier analysis of fewer than 750 of the donors classified V segments as functional when productive rearrangements were above 56.7% and as segregating when the standard deviation between donors was above 5%. To diagnose cytomegalovirus status from the catalog of TCR beta chain sequences, a statistical classification framework was built. In a later analysis, TCR nucleotide sequences were compared against IMGT/GENE-DB human TR gene sequences so that V and J genes could be assigned. The TCRdist pipeline was used in a later analysis to assign CDR3 sequences and most-parsimonious VDJ recombination scenarios. In a later analysis, every TCR beta chain was defined by the combination of its CDR3 amino acid sequence and its V-gene family, and reads without a unique V-gene family were dropped. A later analysis removed nearly 600 highly shared, low-generation-probability nucleotide sequences to deal with suspected cross-contamination and a sequencing artifact. For each public chain, a later analysis derived a clonal expansion index from normalized ranks of inferred template counts within each repertoire. In a later analysis, generation probabilities were computed using a VDJ recombination model fitted to out-of-frame rearrangements, and the results were checked against IGoR. A later analysis scored TCR-TCR, TCR-HLA and TCR-CMV co-occurrence with hypergeometric tests, applying a repertoire-size bias correction to TCR pairs. A later analysis estimated false discovery rates by permuting HLA or CMV assignments 20 times. A later analysis grouped co-occurring TCRs with DBSCAN, adding TCRdist sequence similarity when clustering within HLA-allele-positive subsets. For co-occurrence clustering, repertoires with fewer than 30,000 or more than 120,000 public chains were excluded, along with several repertoires with anomalous nucleotide sharing. TCRdb holds this immuneACCESS table with in-frame rearrangements only. Some clones are missing; in checked studies, unresolved V genes explain under half, and the rest has no known cause. V, J and clone size derive from that table, while D and trimming were established from the DNA sequence. Recorded for this sample are about 180,000 clones; 77% of them occurred a single time. The ten largest account for more than 3.5% of the sample.

The cohort consisted of some 670 healthy bone marrow donors. Cohort members were all nominally healthy when sampled, although unrecorded immune exposures were likely present. The donor tested CMV seropositive and was one of the 289 seropositive cohort members. A peripheral blood sample was collected from each donor, and TCR beta sequencing was performed on peripheral blood mononuclear cells. The Qiagen DNeasy Blood Extraction Kit was used to extract genomic DNA from the blood cell samples. This clone came up a few times. Its cognate antigen has yet to be identified. The sample holds no much larger clone one base away, and base qualities are not on file. CDR1 and CDR2, looked up from the germline V gene, are MDHEN and SYDVKM. The cysteine opens and the phenylalanine closes a CDR3 of 16 amino acids. This entry keeps only the CDR3 DNA: 48 bases, framed from base 1. Deletion took 5 bases off V and 2 bases off J, with a span of 13 bases between the germline ends.

The sequence is built from TRBV28 and TRBJ1-6; the D gene is perhaps TRBD1, on 5 matching bases. The TCR comes from a woman aged 55-69 years in good health and CMV-seropositive. Sequenced material: PBMCs. This receptor has the CDR3 CASSPLRGTYNSPLHF. DNA sequence: TGTGCCAGCAGTCCCCTTAGGGGTACCTATAATTCACCCCTCCACTTT.